What follows are 15 T cell receptor beta chains derived from one specimen sequenced in a study of cytomegalovirus exposure and HLA in healthy donors. This PCR relied on a set of 60 Vbeta primers and 13 Jbeta primers. Clones were read by immunoSEQ multiplex PCR, and TCRdb kept only the in-frame ones, dropping some. The sample comprises about 140,000 clones, around 77% of which are singletons, and 2% to 2.5% rests with the top ten. Material: PBMCs. These receptors were collected from a young man in good health and CMV-seronegative.

The chain is built from TRBV10-3 and TRBJ2-3; 8 bases map to TRBD2. Germline assignment: CDR1 ENHRY and CDR2 SYGVKD. V was pared by 7 bases and J by 3 bases, with 12 bases of the junction left unmatched. The CDR3 is made up of 16 amino acids. This CDR3 is CAIKGPAGAGTDTQYF. The CDR3 DNA is TGTGCCATCAAGGGGCCAGCGGGAGCTGGAACAGATACGCAGTATTTT.

On this clone itself: At one end the junction does not follow the germline gene, possibly because of a read error. The chain is built from TRBV9 and TRBJ2-7; the D gene is possibly TRBD1 (6 bases). The germline CDR1 and CDR2 sequences are SGDLS and YYNGEE. CDR3 size: 20 residues. In DNA form, the CDR3 reads TGTGCCAGCAGCGTAGAGGGCCTGGTGTGGTACCGACAGGACTCCTACGAGCGGTACTTC. This translates into CASSVEGLVWYRQDSYERYF.

This chain joins TRBV28 and TRBJ2-1; 9 nucleotides align to TRBD2. V trimming: 2 bases; J trimming: 4 bases; junction bases outside the gene matches: 6. Germline-derived CDR1 and CDR2 are MDHEN and SYDVKM. This CDR3 comprises 16 residues. CDR3 sequence (DNA): TGTGCCAGCAGTTTAGGGGGACTAGCAGGGTACAATGAGCAGTTCTTC. It specifies CASSLGGLAGYNEQFF.

J is TRBJ2-7 and V is TRBV9; TRBD2 is a possible D gene (5 bases). The germline CDR1 and CDR2 sequences are SGDLS and YYNGEE. V dropped 0 bases and J dropped 0 bases, with 13 bases sitting between them. The CDR3 consists of 16 residues. The CDR3 region is CASSVDFSASSYEQYF. DNA for the CDR3: TGTGCCAGCAGCGTAGATTTTAGCGCGAGCTCCTACGAGCAGTACTTC.

J is TRBJ2-7 and V is TRBV4-1; a possible D gene is TRBD1 (6 bases). The CDR3 runs 15 residues. Between the trimmed V and J ends, which lost 5 bases and 2 bases, there was a span of 16 bases. Germline V gene sequence: CDR1 MGHRA, CDR2 YSYEKL. CDR3 DNA: TGCGCCAGCAGCACCGATGACAGGTCCGCCTACGAGCAGTACTTC. It codes for CASSTDDRSAYEQYF.

The gene calls are TRBV19 and TRBJ1-1; D is perhaps TRBD1 (5 bases). V dropped 0 bases and J dropped 1 base, with 9 bases sitting between them. Looked up from germline, CDR1 is LNHDA and CDR2 is SQIVND (reference sequence). The CDR3 is 15 amino acids. CDR3: CASSIDVGGNTEAFF. In DNA, the CDR3 is TGTGCCAGTAGTATAGACGTCGGGGGGAACACTGAAGCTTTCTTT.

Only a few counts were recorded for this clone. The rearrangement joins TRBV5-1 to TRBJ2-3, with 7 bases that match TRBD2. This CDR3 has 14 amino acids. The germline V gene encodes CDR1 SGHRS and CDR2 YFSETQ. V shed 4 bases, J shed 2 bases, and the junction held 4 bases outside the gene matches. CDR3 sequence: CASSASGITDTQYF. Written as DNA, the CDR3 is TGCGCCAGCAGCGCCAGCGGGATCACAGATACGCAGTATTTT. The full variable domain, rest sourced from reference TRBV5-1 and TRBJ2-3, is KAGVTQTPRYLIKTRGQQVTLSCSPISGHRSVSWYQQTPGQGLQFLFEYFSETQRNKGNFPGRFSGRQFSNSRSEMNVSTLELGDSALYLCASSASGITDTQYFGPGTRLTVL.

The rearrangement links TRBV5-1 to TRBJ2-1, with D perhaps matching TRBD2 (6 bases). V dropped 1 base and J dropped 5 bases, with 10 bases sitting between them. CDR3 size: 14 residues. From germline, CDR1 is SGHRS and CDR2 YFSETQ. CDR3 protein: CASSLFAGNNEQFF. The CDR3 DNA reads TGCGCCAGCAGCTTGTTTGCGGGAAACAATGAGCAGTTCTTC.

The CDR3 region is CASSGRTGQETQYF. DNA of the CDR3: TGTGCCAGCAGTGGGCGGACAGGCCAAGAGACCCAGTACTTC. The V call is TRBV2, the J call TRBJ2-5; 7 nucleotides agree with TRBD1. J gave up 1 base and V 4 bases, and 3 bases lay outside the gene matches. The CDR3 totals 14 residues. The germline V gene has CDR1 SNHLY and CDR2 FYNNEI.

The CDR3, as DNA: TGTGCCAGCAGCGAGGACAGGGCTACCTACGAGCAGTACTTC. Its translation is CASSEDRATYEQYF. The rearrangement uses TRBV11-2 and TRBJ2-7, with 8 bases lining up with TRBD1. The CDR3 consists of 14 residues. Germline loops: CDR1 SGHAT, CDR2 FQNNGV. Germline trimming cut 5 bases from V and 2 bases from J; bases unmatched to any gene: 5.

This rearrangement joins TRBV7-3 to TRBJ1-1; D not certain. Trimming cost V 5 bases and J 0 bases, with 7 bases left between them. This CDR3 is 13 amino acids long. The germline V gene has CDR1 SGHTA and CDR2 FQGTGA. Written as DNA, the CDR3 is TGTGCCAGCAGCCCACATATGAACACTGAAGCTTTCTTT. Amino acid sequence: CASSPHMNTEAFF.

CDR3 bases: TGTGCCAGCAGAACCGGGACAGGGTACACAGATACGCAGTATTTT. As protein: CASRTGTGYTDTQYF. The gene calls are TRBV6-5 and TRBJ2-3; the match to TRBD1 covers 9 bases. V trimming: 6 bases; J trimming: 2 bases; junction bases outside the gene matches: 6. CDR1 and CDR2 (germline): MNHEY, SVGAGI. The CDR3 length is 15 residues.

The chain links TRBV7-8 to TRBJ1-1; perhaps TRBD1 as D (6 bases). CDR3 length: 13 residues. The germline V and J ends were trimmed by 5 bases and 6 bases, with 13 bases remaining between them. CDR1 SGHVS and CDR2 FQNEAQ come from the germline V gene. The CDR3 DNA is TGTGCCAGCAGCCCCGGGACAATCTCTGAAGCTTTCTTT. This sequence encodes CASSPGTISEAFF.

A single count supports this clone. The chain combines TRBV28 with TRBJ1-2, with D unresolved. This CDR3 has 13 amino acids. V lost 7 bases to trimming and J lost 3 bases, with 12 bases between them. Per the germline V gene, CDR1 is MDHEN and CDR2 is SYDVKM. The CDR3 coding sequence is TGTGCCAGCAACTTAGGCCGGGACTATGGCTACACCTTC. It is translated as CASNLGRDYGYTF.

This clone was counted a few times. The CDR3 sequence is CASSEGAANTGELFF. The CDR3 nucleotides read TGCGCCAGCAGCGAGGGGGCGGCGAACACCGGGGAGCTGTTTTTT. The chain recombines TRBV5-1 with TRBJ2-2; TRBD1 agrees at 7 bases. Trimming cost V 4 bases and J 0 bases; bases outside gene matches: 3. CDR1 SGHRS and CDR2 YFSETQ come from the germline V gene. The CDR3 totals 15 residues.